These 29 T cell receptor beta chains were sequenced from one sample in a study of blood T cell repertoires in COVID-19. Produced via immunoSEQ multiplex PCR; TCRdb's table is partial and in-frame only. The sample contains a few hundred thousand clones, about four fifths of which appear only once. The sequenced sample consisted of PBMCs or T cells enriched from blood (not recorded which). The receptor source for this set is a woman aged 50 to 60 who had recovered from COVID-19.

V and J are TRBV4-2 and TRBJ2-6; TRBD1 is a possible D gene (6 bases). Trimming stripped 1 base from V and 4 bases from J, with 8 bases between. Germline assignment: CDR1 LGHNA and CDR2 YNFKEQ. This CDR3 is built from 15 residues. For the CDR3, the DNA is TGTGCCAGCAGCCAAGGGGGGACAGGGGCCAACGTCCTGACTTTC. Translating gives CASSQGGTGANVLTF.

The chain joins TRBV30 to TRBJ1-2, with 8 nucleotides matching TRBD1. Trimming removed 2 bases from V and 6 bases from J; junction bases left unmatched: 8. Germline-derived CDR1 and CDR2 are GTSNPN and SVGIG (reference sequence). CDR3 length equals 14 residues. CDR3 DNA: TGTGCCTGGAGTACACAGACAGGGGCCGATGGCTACACCTTC. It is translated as CAWSTQTGADGYTF.

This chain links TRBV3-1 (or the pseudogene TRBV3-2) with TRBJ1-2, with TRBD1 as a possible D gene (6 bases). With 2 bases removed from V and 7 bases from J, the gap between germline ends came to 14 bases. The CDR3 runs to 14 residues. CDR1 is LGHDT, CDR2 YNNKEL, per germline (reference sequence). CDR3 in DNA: TGTGCCAGCAGCCAAACGTCACAGGGAAGTGGCTACACCTTC. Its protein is CASSQTSQGSGYTF.

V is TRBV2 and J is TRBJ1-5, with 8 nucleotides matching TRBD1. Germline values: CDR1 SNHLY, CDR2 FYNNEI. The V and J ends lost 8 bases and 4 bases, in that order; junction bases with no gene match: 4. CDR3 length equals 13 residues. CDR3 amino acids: CASGRTGNQPQHF. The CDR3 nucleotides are TGTGCCAGCGGGAGGACAGGGAATCAGCCCCAGCATTTT.

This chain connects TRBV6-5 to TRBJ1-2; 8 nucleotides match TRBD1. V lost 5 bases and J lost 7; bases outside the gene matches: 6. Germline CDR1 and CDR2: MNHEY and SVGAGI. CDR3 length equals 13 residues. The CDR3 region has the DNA TGTGCCAGCAGTACCCGGGACAGGTCTGGCTACACCTTC. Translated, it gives CASSTRDRSGYTF.

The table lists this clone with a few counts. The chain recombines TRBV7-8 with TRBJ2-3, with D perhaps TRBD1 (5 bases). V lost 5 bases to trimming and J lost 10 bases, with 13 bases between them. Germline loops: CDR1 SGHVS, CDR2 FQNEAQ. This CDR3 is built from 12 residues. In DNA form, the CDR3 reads TGTGCCAGCAGCACCACAGGTAGTGCGCAGTATTTT. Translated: CASSTTGSAQYF. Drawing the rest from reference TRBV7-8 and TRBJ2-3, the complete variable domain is GAGVSQSPRYKVAKRGQDVALRCDPISGHVSLFWYQQALGQGPEFLTYFQNEAQLDKSGLPSDRFFAERPEGSVSTLKIQRTQQEDSAVYLCASSTTGSAQYFGPGTRLTVL.

CDR3 loop: CASSLGGTGKGNTIYF. The CDR3 nucleotides read TGTGCCAGCAGCTTAGGCGGAACCGGGAAAGGAAACACCATATATTTT. The V gene is TRBV11-2, the J gene TRBJ1-3; D is uncertain. V gave up 1 base and J gave up 4 bases, with 14 bases separating them. Germline-derived CDR1 and CDR2 are SGHAT and FQNNGV. This CDR3 comprises 16 residues.

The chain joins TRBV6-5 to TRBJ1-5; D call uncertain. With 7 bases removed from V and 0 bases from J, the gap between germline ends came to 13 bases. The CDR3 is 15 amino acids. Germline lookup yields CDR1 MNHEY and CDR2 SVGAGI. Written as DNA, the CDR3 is TGTGCCAGCAACCCTGGTTCAGATAGCAATCAGCCCCAGCATTTT. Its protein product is CASNPGSDSNQPQHF.

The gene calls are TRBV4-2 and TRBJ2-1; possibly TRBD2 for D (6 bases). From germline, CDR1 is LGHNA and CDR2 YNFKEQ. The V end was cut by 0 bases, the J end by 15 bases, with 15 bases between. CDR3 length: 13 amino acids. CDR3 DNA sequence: TGTGCCAGCAGCCAAGATGGGGACTTCTCTCCGTTCTTC. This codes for CASSQDGDFSPFF.

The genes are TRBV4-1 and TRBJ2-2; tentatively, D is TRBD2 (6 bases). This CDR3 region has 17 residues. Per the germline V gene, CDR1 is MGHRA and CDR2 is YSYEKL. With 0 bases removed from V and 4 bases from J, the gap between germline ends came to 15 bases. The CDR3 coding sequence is TGCGCCAGCAGCCAAGATCACAGCCGGGAGATCACCGGGGAGCTGTTTTTT. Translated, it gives CASSQDHSREITGELFF.

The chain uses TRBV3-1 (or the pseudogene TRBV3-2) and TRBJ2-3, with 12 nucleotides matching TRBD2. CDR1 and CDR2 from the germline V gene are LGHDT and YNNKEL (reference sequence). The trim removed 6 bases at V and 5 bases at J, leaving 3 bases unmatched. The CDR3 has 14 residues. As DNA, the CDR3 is TGTGCCAGCAGACTGACTAGCGGGAGAGATACGCAGTATTTT. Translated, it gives CASRLTSGRDTQYF.

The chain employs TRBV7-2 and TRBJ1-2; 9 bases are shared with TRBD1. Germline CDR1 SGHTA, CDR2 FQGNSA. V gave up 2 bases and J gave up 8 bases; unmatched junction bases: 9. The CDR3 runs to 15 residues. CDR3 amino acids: CASSLWGQGSTGYTF. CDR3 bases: TGTGCCAGCAGCTTATGGGGACAGGGAAGTACGGGCTACACCTTC.

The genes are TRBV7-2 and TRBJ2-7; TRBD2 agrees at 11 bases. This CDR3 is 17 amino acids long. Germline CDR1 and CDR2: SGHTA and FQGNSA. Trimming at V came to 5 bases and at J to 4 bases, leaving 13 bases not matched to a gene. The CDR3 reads CASSKLAGASYMYEQYF. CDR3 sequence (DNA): TGTGCCAGCAGCAAACTAGCGGGAGCTTCTTATATGTACGAGCAGTACTTC.

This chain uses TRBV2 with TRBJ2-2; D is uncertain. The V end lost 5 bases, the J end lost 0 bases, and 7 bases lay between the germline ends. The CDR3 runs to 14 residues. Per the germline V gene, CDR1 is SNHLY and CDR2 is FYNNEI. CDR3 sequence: CASSLTTNTGELFF. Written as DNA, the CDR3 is TGTGCCAGCAGTCTAACTACGAACACCGGGGAGCTGTTTTTT.

The CDR3 is CASSVGRVGSGGQGAYGYTF. The CDR3 DNA is TGTGCCAGCAGCGTAGGCAGGGTTGGGTCAGGGGGCCAGGGTGCCTATGGCTACACCTTC. The genes are TRBV9 and TRBJ1-2; TRBD1 matches 8 bases. From germline, CDR1 is SGDLS and CDR2 YYNGEE. V was clipped by 0 bases and J by 4 bases; unmatched bases: 20. The CDR3 runs 20 residues.

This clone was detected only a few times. The CDR3 protein is CASSPNRGDSPLHF. CDR3 sequence (DNA): TGTGCCAGCTCACCAAACAGGGGGGATTCACCCCTCCACTTT. V gene TRBV18 combines with J gene TRBJ1-6; TRBD1 agrees at 8 bases. Germline CDR1 reads KGHSH; CDR2 reads LQKENI. CDR3 size: 14 residues. With 2 bases clipped from V and 8 bases from J, the junction kept 2 bases outside the gene matches.

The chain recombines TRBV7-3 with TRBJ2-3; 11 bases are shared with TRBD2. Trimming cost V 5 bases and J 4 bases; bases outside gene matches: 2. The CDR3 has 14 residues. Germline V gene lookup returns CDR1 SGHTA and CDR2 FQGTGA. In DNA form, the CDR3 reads TGTGCCAGCAGCAATAGCGGGGGGGCAGATACGCAGTATTTT. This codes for CASSNSGGADTQYF.

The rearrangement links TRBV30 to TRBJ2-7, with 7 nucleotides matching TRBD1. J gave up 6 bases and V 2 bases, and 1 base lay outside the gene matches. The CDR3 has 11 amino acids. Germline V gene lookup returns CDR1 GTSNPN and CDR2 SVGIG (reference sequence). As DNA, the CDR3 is TGTGCCTGGAGTCGACAGGGCGAGCAGTACTTC. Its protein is CAWSRQGEQYF.

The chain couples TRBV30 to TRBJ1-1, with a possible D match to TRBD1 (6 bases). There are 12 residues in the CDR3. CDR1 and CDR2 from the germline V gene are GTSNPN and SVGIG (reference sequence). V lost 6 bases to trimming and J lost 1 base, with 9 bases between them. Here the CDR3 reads CACKGQNTEAFF. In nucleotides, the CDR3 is TGTGCCTGCAAGGGACAGAACACTGAAGCTTTCTTT.

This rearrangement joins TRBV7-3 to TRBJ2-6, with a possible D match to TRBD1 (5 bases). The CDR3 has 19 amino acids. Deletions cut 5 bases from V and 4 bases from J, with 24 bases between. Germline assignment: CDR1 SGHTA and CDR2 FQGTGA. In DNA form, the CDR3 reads TGTGCCAGCAGCCCAGATGCGAGACAGCAGCGTTGGGGGGCCAACGTCCTGACTTTC. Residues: CASSPDARQQRWGANVLTF.

DNA for the CDR3: TGTGCCAGTAGTGGGACAGGGAGGCATCAGCCCCAGCATTTT. Translating gives CASSGTGRHQPQHF. The chain joins TRBV19 to TRBJ1-5; 9 bases line up with TRBD1. J was trimmed by 5 bases and V by 5 bases; bases with no gene match: 4. This CDR3 contains 14 residues. Germline V gene lookup returns CDR1 LNHDA and CDR2 SQIVND (reference sequence).

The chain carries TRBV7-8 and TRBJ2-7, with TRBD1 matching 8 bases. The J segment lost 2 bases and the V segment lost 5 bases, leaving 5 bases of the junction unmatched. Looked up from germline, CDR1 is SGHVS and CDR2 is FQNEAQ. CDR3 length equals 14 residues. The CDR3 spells CASSIDRGPYEQYF. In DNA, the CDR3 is TGTGCCAGCAGCATTGACAGGGGCCCCTACGAGCAGTACTTC.

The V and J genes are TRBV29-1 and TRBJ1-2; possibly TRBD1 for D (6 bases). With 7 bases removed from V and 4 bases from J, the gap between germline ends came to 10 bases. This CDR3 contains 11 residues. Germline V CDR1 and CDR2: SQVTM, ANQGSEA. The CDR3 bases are TGCAGCGCCCCAGGGGTCTATGGCTACACCTTC. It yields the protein CSAPGVYGYTF.

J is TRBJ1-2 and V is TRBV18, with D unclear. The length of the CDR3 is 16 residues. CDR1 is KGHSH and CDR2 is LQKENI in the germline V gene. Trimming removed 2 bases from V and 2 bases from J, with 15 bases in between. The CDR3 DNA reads TGTGCCAGCTCACCAAGTATGGGAGGGTCGAACTATGGCTACACCTTC. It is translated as CASSPSMGGSNYGYTF.

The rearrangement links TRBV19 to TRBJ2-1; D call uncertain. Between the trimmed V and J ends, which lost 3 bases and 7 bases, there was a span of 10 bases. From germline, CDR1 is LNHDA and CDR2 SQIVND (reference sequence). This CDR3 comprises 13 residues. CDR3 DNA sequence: TGTGCCAGTAGTATGTCTTCAGGAAATGAGCAGTTCTTC. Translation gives CASSMSSGNEQFF.

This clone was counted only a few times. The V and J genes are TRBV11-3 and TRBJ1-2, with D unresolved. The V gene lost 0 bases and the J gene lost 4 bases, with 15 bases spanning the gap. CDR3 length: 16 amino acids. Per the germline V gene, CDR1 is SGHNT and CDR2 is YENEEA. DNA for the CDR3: TGTGCCAGCAGCTTAGACAGAATAGGAGTGTCCTATGGCTACACCTTC. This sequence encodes CASSLDRIGVSYGYTF.

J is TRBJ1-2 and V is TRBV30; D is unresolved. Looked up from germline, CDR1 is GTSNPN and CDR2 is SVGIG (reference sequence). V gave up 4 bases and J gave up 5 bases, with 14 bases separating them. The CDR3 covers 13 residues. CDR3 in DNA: TGTGCCTGGAAGTCCTGGCAGGCATATGGCTACACCTTC. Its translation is CAWKSWQAYGYTF.

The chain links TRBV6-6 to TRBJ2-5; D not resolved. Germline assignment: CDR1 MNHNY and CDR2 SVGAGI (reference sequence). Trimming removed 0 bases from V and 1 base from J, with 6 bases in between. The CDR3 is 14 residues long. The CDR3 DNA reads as TGTGCCAGCAGTTACTCCCAGGTCCAAGAGACCCAGTACTTC. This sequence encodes CASSYSQVQETQYF.

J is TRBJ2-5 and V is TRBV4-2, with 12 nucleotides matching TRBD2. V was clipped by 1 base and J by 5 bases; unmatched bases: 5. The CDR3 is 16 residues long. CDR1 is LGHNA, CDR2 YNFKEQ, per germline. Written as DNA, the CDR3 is TGTGCCAGCAGCCAAGGGGGACTAGCGGGCGGGGAGACCCAGTACTTC. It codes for CASSQGGLAGGETQYF.